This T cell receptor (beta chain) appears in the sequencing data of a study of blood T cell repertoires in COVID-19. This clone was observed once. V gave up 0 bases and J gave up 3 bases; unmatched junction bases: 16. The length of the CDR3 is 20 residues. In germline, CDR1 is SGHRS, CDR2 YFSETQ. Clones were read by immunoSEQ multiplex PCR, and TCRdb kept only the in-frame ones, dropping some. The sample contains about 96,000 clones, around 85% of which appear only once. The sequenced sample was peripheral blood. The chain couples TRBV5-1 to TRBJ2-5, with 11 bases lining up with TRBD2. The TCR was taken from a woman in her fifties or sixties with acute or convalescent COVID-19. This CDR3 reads CASSLDPSSGGAIVEETQYF. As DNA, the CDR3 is TGCGCCAGCAGCTTGGATCCGAGTAGCGGGGGGGCTATTGTTGAAGAGACCCAGTACTTC. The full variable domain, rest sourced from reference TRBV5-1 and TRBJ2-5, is KAGVTQTPRYLIKTRGQQVTLSCSPISGHRSVSWYQQTPGQGLQFLFEYFSETQRNKGNFPGRFSGRQFSNSRSEMNVSTLELGDSALYLCASSLDPSSGGAIVEETQYFGPGTRLLVL.